Shown below are 32 T cell receptor beta chains from a single sample sequenced in a study of cytomegalovirus exposure and HLA in healthy donors. The method was immunoSEQ multiplex PCR; TCRdb's version includes in-frame clones alone and lacks a portion of them. The table includes tens of thousands of clones, around 95% detected once. Sequences were obtained from PBMCs. These receptors were obtained from a woman aged 18-30 years in good health and CMV-seropositive.

The chain joins TRBV27 to TRBJ2-7; D is possibly TRBD1 (6 bases). Trimming left V 6 bases short and J 2 bases short, with 17 bases between. CDR1 and CDR2 from the germline V gene are MNHEY and SMNVEV (reference sequence). The CDR3 length is 15 residues. The CDR3 reads CASRPATGNPYEQYF. The CDR3 coding sequence is TGTGCCAGCAGGCCAGCTACAGGGAATCCCTACGAGCAGTACTTC.

This clone was counted a few times. This chain links TRBV6-1 with TRBJ2-1; a weak D match, TRBD1 (6 bases). In germline, CDR1 is MNHNS, CDR2 SASEGT. The CDR3 totals 15 residues. Trimming stripped 2 bases from V and 10 bases from J, with 18 bases between. The chain's CDR3 is CASSERGWGYREQFF. CDR3 DNA sequence: TGTGCCAGCAGTGAAAGGGGGTGGGGGTATAGAGAGCAGTTCTTC.

This sequence joins TRBV19 and TRBJ2-1; TRBD2 agrees at 7 bases. CDR1 LNHDA and CDR2 SQIVND come from the germline V gene (reference sequence). The CDR3 length is 14 residues. J lost 9 bases, V lost 3 bases, and 8 bases had no gene match. The CDR3 protein is CASSISASGGEQFF. In DNA form, the CDR3 reads TGTGCCAGTAGTATTTCGGCTAGCGGAGGTGAGCAGTTCTTC.

The sample holds one count of this clone. The chain is built from TRBV5-6 and TRBJ1-6; 8 bases map to TRBD1. The CDR3 extends over 15 amino acids. Germline V gives CDR1 SGHDT, CDR2 YYEEEE. V trimming: 1 base; J trimming: 9 bases; junction bases outside the gene matches: 6. The CDR3 here is CASSLWTGYRSPLHF. DNA for the CDR3: TGTGCCAGCAGCTTGTGGACAGGGTACCGTTCACCCCTCCACTTT.

V gene TRBV7-2 combines with J gene TRBJ1-4; 9 bases are shared with TRBD1. Germline-derived CDR1 and CDR2 are SGHTA and FQGNSA. The CDR3 runs 15 residues. V shed 5 bases and J 7 bases; nucleotides not matched to a gene: 8. DNA for the CDR3: TGTGCCAGCAGCCCAAGGACAGGGGTCGGTGAAAAACTGTTTTTT. The encoded protein is CASSPRTGVGEKLFF.

V usage is TRBV7-3 and J usage is TRBJ2-1; a weak D match, TRBD2 (6 bases). Germline V gives CDR1 SGHTA, CDR2 FQGTGA. The CDR3 has 15 amino acids. Trimming pared 2 bases from V and 12 bases from J, leaving 20 bases between. The CDR3 region has the DNA TGTGCCAGCAGCTTAGGAGGACGGGAGTCAACATCGCAGTTCTTC. It is translated as CASSLGGRESTSQFF.

This rearrangement joins TRBV4-2 to TRBJ1-1; D possibly corresponds to TRBD1 (5 bases). The CDR3 length is 14 residues. The V gene's germline CDR1 is LGHNA and CDR2 YNFKEQ. The V and J ends lost 2 bases and 0 bases respectively, with 7 bases between them. CDR3 DNA sequence: TGTGCCAGCAGCCAAATGGGGCTGAACACTGAAGCTTTCTTT. Translation: CASSQMGLNTEAFF.

This chain connects TRBV2 to TRBJ2-3, with TRBD2 matching 9 bases. Germline trimming cut 1 base from V and 2 bases from J; bases unmatched to any gene: 7. Germline CDR1 and CDR2: SNHLY and FYNNEI. The length of the CDR3 is 17 residues. The CDR3 DNA reads TGTGCCAGCAGTGAAGGACTGGCGGGGGGGTACACAGATACGCAGTATTTT. The encoded protein is CASSEGLAGGYTDTQYF.

The chain recombines TRBV7-2 with TRBJ1-1, with D possibly matching TRBD1 (6 bases). Germline V gene lookup returns CDR1 SGHTA and CDR2 FQGNSA. Between the trimmed V and J ends, which lost 0 bases and 8 bases, there was a span of 13 bases. The CDR3 sequence is 14 residues long. The CDR3 nucleotides are TGTGCCAGCAGCTTAGCCCTCAACAGGGAAGAAGCTTTCTTT. Translation gives CASSLALNREEAFF.

The rearrangement uses TRBV5-4 and TRBJ1-2; D gene unclear. Germline V gene sequence: CDR1 SGHNT, CDR2 YYREEE (reference sequence). The CDR3 has 16 residues. V was shortened by 0 bases and J by 0 bases, with 12 bases between the two germline ends. CDR3 region: CASSLATGRANYGYTF. As DNA, the CDR3 is TGTGCCAGCAGCTTGGCCACGGGTCGAGCTAACTATGGCTACACCTTC. Filled out from reference TRBV5-4 and TRBJ1-2, the complete variable domain reads ETGVTQSPTHLIKTRGQQVTLRCSSQSGHNTVSWYQQALGQGPQFIFQYYREEENGRGNFPPRFSGLQFPNYSSELNVNALELDDSALYLCASSLATGRANYGYTFGSGTRLTVV.

The chain uses TRBV6-5 and TRBJ2-3, with D maybe TRBD2 (6 bases). V was shortened by 4 bases and J by 0 bases, with 8 bases between the two germline ends. The germline gives CDR1 MNHEY, CDR2 SVGAGI. The CDR3 contains 14 residues. The CDR3 DNA follows: TGTGCCAGCAGTTCGGGGGAGAGCACAGATACGCAGTATTTT. Translated, it gives CASSSGESTDTQYF.

The gene calls are TRBV9 and TRBJ1-1; 10 bases line up with TRBD1. The length of the CDR3 is 15 residues. The trim removed 3 bases at V and 1 base at J, leaving 3 bases unmatched. Germline-derived CDR1 and CDR2 are SGDLS and YYNGEE. The chain's CDR3 is CASSAGQGTNTEAFF. Written as DNA, the CDR3 is TGTGCCAGCAGCGCGGGACAGGGGACGAACACTGAAGCTTTCTTT.

This chain connects TRBV5-1 to TRBJ1-3; a weak D match, TRBD1 (6 bases). This CDR3 is built from 16 residues. V was cut by 3 bases and J by 2 bases, with 15 bases left in between. Looked up from germline, CDR1 is SGHRS and CDR2 is YFSETQ. CDR3 in amino acids: CASSSAYSGAGNTIYF. The CDR3 DNA sequence: TGCGCCAGCAGCTCCGCTTATTCAGGGGCTGGAAACACCATATATTTT.

The chain has TRBV19 and TRBJ2-1, with D perhaps TRBD1 (6 bases). V lost 3 bases and J 10 bases, leaving 10 bases between the germline ends. Germline CDR1 is LNHDA and CDR2 is SQIVND (reference sequence). The CDR3 runs to 12 residues. The CDR3 region is CASSIPTGEQFF. CDR3 DNA: TGTGCCAGTAGTATTCCTACAGGGGAGCAGTTCTTC.

The count of this clone is one. CDR3 sequence reads: CASSQDRDREHTGELFF. CDR3 nucleotides: TGTGCCAGCAGCCAAGACCGGGACAGGGAACACACCGGGGAGCTGTTTTTT. The V and J genes are TRBV14 and TRBJ2-2; 9 nucleotides agree with TRBD1. The CDR3 extends over 17 amino acids. Per germline, CDR1 SGHDN and CDR2 FVKESK. V shed 0 bases and J 3 bases; nucleotides not matched to a gene: 5.

The CDR3 coding sequence is TGTGCCAGCAGCTTAGCACAGTCCTACGAGCAGTACTTC. Its protein product is CASSLAQSYEQYF. The chain combines TRBV11-3 with TRBJ2-7; no reliable D call. Trimming cost V 1 base and J 1 base, with 5 bases left between them. The CDR3 has 13 amino acids. Germline CDR1 is SGHNT and CDR2 is YENEEA.

This chain connects TRBV29-1 to TRBJ2-7; TRBD2 agrees at 7 bases. CDR1 is SQVTM and CDR2 is ANQGSEA in the germline V gene. Trimming at V came to 5 bases and at J to 2 bases, leaving 6 bases not matched to a gene. This CDR3 contains 13 residues. Written as DNA, the CDR3 is TGCAGCGTTCGGGCGGGAGAGGCCTACGAGCAGTACTTC. The encoded protein is CSVRAGEAYEQYF.

V usage is TRBV11-2 and J usage is TRBJ1-2, with D unresolved. The CDR3 has 13 amino acids. Germline V gene data show CDR1 as SGHAT and CDR2 as FQNNGV. The germline V and J ends were trimmed by 5 bases and 4 bases, with 11 bases remaining between them. CDR3 region: CASSRLYRYGYTF. In DNA, the CDR3 is TGTGCCAGCAGCCGCCTCTACCGCTATGGCTACACCTTC.

This clone was seen only once. The chain uses TRBV11-1 and TRBJ2-7; perhaps TRBD1 as D (6 bases). V was clipped by 1 base and J by 3 bases, with 10 bases between them. CDR1 is SGHAT and CDR2 is FQDESV in the germline V gene (reference sequence). The CDR3 covers 14 residues. The CDR3 DNA sequence: TGTGCCAGCAGCTTAGTGGCAGGGGACTACGAGCAGTACTTC. It yields the protein CASSLVAGDYEQYF. The whole variable domain, filled in from reference TRBV11-1 and TRBJ2-7, reads EAEVAQSPRYKITEKSQAVAFWCDPISGHATLYWYRQILGQGPELLVQFQDESVVDDSQLPKDRFSAERLKGVDSTLKIQPAELGDSAMYLCASSLVAGDYEQYFGPGTRLTVT.

The chain is built from TRBV6-5 and TRBJ1-2; 10 bases are shared with TRBD1. The CDR3 extends over 15 amino acids. Germline assignment: CDR1 MNHEY and CDR2 SVGAGI. V shed 0 bases and J 5 bases; nucleotides not matched to a gene: 3. The DNA of the CDR3 is TGTGCCAGCAGTTACTCCCGGACAGGGGGATATGGCTACACCTTC. Protein product: CASSYSRTGGYGYTF.

This chain uses TRBV4-1 with TRBJ1-1, with D possibly TRBD1 on 6 matching bases. This CDR3 has 15 residues. V lost 6 bases and J 0 bases, leaving 14 bases between the germline ends. Germline CDR1 is MGHRA and CDR2 is YSYEKL. CDR3 amino acids: CASSPQGTLNTEAFF. CDR3 sequence (DNA): TGCGCCAGCAGTCCACAGGGAACCCTGAACACTGAAGCTTTCTTT.

To note about this clone: This sequence may be a read error, since a much larger clone differs from it by one base. This chain joins TRBV5-5 and TRBJ2-7, with 12 bases that match TRBD2. The germline V gene has CDR1 SGHKS and CDR2 YYEKEE (reference sequence). The CDR3 has 16 amino acids. J gave up 2 bases and V 4 bases, and 7 bases lay outside the gene matches. The CDR3 sequence is CASSQVTSGGPYEQYF. CDR3 nucleotide sequence: TGTGCCAGCAGCCAAGTGACTAGCGGGGGACCCTACGAGCAGTACTTC.

The chain links TRBV30 to TRBJ2-3; possibly TRBD1 for D (5 bases). The CDR3 is 15 residues long. Trimming shortened V by 0 bases and J by 10 bases, and 20 bases separated the two germline ends. CDR1 GTSNPN and CDR2 SVGIG come from the germline V gene (reference sequence). In nucleotides, the CDR3 is TGTGCCTGGAGTGTTTCCCCACTTACAGGATTCGCGCAGTATTTT. This gives the protein CAWSVSPLTGFAQYF. The full variable domain, rest sourced from reference TRBV30 and TRBJ2-3, is SQTIHQWPATLVQPVGSPLSLECTVEGTSNPNLYWYRQAAGRGLQLLFYSVGIGQISSEVPQNLSASRPQDRQFILSSKKLLLSDSGFYLCAWSVSPLTGFAQYFGPGTRLTVL.

In its sample, this clone was seen once. The rearrangement joins TRBV2 to TRBJ2-2, with D possibly TRBD2 on 5 matching bases. CDR1 and CDR2 from the germline V gene are SNHLY and FYNNEI. Between the trimmed V and J ends, which lost 6 bases and 6 bases, there was a span of 14 bases. The CDR3 runs 14 residues. The CDR3 spells CASSETSWAGELFF. In DNA form, the CDR3 reads TGTGCCAGCAGCGAAACTAGTTGGGCCGGGGAGCTGTTTTTT. Full variable domain (outside the CDR3, taken from reference TRBV2 and TRBJ2-2): EPEVTQTPSHQVTQMGQEVILRCVPISNHLYFYWYRQILGQKVEFLVSFYNNEISEKSEIFDDQFSVERPDGSNFTLKIRSTKLEDSAMYFCASSETSWAGELFFGEGSRLTVL.

This clone is termed medium-sized. V and J are TRBV10-2 and TRBJ2-7; 7 bases line up with TRBD2. CDR1 is WSHSY, CDR2 SAAADI, per germline. This CDR3 has 12 amino acids. The junction had 5 bases not matched to a gene; V was cut back by 6 bases and J by 6 bases. The CDR3 region has the DNA TGCGCCAGCAGCGGGGGGATCAGCGAGCAGTACTTC. Its protein product is CASSGGISEQYF.

CDR3 sequence reads: CASSTSQGGYEQYF. CDR3 DNA sequence: TGTGCCAGTAGTACTTCACAGGGTGGCTACGAGCAGTACTTC. The chain recombines TRBV19 with TRBJ2-7, with D possibly matching TRBD1 (6 bases). Trimming stripped 4 bases from V and 3 bases from J, with 13 bases between. The CDR3 sequence is 14 residues long. Germline CDR1 reads LNHDA; CDR2 reads SQIVND (reference sequence).

This chain uses TRBV9 with TRBJ2-2, with TRBD1 identical over 7 bases. The V gene's germline CDR1 is SGDLS and CDR2 YYNGEE. The J segment lost 4 bases and the V segment lost 3 bases, leaving 3 bases of the junction unmatched. The CDR3 covers 14 residues. The CDR3 DNA follows: TGTGCCAGCAGCGCGGGACAGAGCACCGGGGAGCTGTTTTTT. Translating it yields CASSAGQSTGELFF.

The CDR3 region has the DNA TGTGCTAGTGCCCGGACAGTTAGCAATCAGCCCCAGCATTTT. Protein sequence: CASARTVSNQPQHF. The chain joins TRBV12-5 to TRBJ1-5; maybe TRBD1 (6 bases). Per the germline V gene, CDR1 is LGHNT and CDR2 is FRNRAP. V was cut by 7 bases and J by 0 bases, with 10 bases left in between. The CDR3 loop spans 14 amino acids.

This rearrangement joins TRBV30 to TRBJ1-2, with D maybe TRBD1 (6 bases). Germline V CDR1 and CDR2: GTSNPN, SVGIG (reference sequence). This CDR3 region has 11 residues. The CDR3 sequence: CVSGANGGYTF. The CDR3 bases are TGTGTGTCAGGGGCAAATGGGGGCTACACCTTC.

The gene calls are TRBV19 and TRBJ2-1; 7 nucleotides line up with TRBD2. V was clipped by 2 bases and J by 7 bases; unmatched bases: 5. The CDR3 runs 14 residues. CDR1 and CDR2 from the germline V gene are LNHDA and SQIVND (reference sequence). Written as DNA, the CDR3 is TGTGCCAGTAGTATATCTAGCGGCTATAATGAGCAGTTCTTC. Protein product: CASSISSGYNEQFF.

The J gene is TRBJ1-2, the V gene TRBV7-2, with 7 positions matching TRBD1. Germline V lookup: CDR1 SGHTA, CDR2 FQGNSA. V was pared by 4 bases and J by 1 base, with 6 bases of the junction left unmatched. The CDR3 runs 15 residues. The CDR3 sequence is CASSYRQGSNYGYTF. CDR3 bases: TGTGCCAGCAGCTATCGACAGGGAAGTAACTATGGCTACACCTTC.

CDR3 protein: CASSPPGQGRQTQYF. The DNA for the CDR3 is TGTGCCAGCAGTCCGCCGGGACAGGGGAGACAGACCCAGTACTTC. J is TRBJ2-5 and V is TRBV28, with TRBD1 identical over 10 bases. Germline V CDR1 and CDR2: MDHEN, SYDVKM. The V and J ends lost 5 bases and 6 bases, in that order; junction bases with no gene match: 9. The CDR3 has 15 residues. The full variable domain, with the rest looked up from reference TRBV28 and TRBJ2-5, is DVKVTQSSRYLVKRTGEKVFLECVQDMDHENMFWYRQDPGLGLRLIYFSYDVKMKEKGDIPEGYSVSREKKERFSLILESASTNQTSMYLCASSPPGQGRQTQYFGPGTRLLVL.